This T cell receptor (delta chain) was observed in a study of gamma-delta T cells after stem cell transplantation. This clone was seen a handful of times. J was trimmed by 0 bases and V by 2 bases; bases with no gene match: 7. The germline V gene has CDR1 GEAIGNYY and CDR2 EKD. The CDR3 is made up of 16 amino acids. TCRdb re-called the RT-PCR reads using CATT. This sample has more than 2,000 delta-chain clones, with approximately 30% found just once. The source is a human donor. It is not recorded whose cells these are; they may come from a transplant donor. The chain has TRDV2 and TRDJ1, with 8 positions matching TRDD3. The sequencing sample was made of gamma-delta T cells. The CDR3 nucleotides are TGTGCCTGTGACAAACTACTGGGGGTTAACACCGATAAACTCATCTTT. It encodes CACDKLLGVNTDKLIF.